This T cell receptor beta chain originates from a study of early T cells in non-severe SARS-CoV-2 infection. TCRdb reprocessed the 5' RACE reads with MiXCR, giving one entry per CDR3 protein. The sample lists around 70,000 distinct CDR3 sequences; roughly 10% were seen once. CDR3 length equals 13 residues. Trimming stripped 4 bases from V and 6 bases from J, with 10 bases between. The germline CDR1 and CDR2 sequences are SGHRS and YFSETQ. This clonotype was seen more than once but under ten times. The chain combines TRBV5-1 with TRBJ2-2; D is uncertain. Sequencing input: whole blood. The TCR originated in an adult who was a healthcare worker with PCR-confirmed SARS-CoV-2 infection or an uninfected control (not recorded which). CDR3: CASSDTIAGELFF. The CDR3 DNA reads TGCGCCAGCAGCGATACCATTGCCGGGGAGCTGTTTTTT.